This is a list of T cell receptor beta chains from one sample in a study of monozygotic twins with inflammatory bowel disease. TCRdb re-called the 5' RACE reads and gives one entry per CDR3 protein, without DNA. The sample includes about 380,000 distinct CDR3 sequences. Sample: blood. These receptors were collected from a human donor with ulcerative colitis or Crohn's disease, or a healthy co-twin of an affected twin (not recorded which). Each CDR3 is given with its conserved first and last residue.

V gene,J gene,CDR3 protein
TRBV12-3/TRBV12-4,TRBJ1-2,CASSFGDRVTTGYTF
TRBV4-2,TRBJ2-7,CASSTQGDSYEQYF
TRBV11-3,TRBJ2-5,CASSLSPSGQETQYF
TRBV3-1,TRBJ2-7,CASSQERGLGYEQYF
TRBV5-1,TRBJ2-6,CASNTNSGANVLTF
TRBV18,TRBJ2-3,CASSLTSAWAATDTQYF
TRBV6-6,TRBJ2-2,CASSYETLTGELFF
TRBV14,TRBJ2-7,CASSSWDRGPGEQYF
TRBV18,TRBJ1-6,CASSPPGGPPLHF
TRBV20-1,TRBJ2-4,CSATNSGGKNIQYF
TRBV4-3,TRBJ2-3,CASSQQTQGGTQYF
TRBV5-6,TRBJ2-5,CASSLMGQHFTQETQYF
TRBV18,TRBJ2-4,CASSPRGSAKNIQYF
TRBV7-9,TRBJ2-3,CASSPPDEISTDTQYF
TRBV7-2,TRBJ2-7,CASSLVPGNALEQYF
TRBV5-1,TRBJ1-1,CASSLLQGSTEAFF
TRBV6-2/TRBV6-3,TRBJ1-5,CASSPTGPSNQPQHF
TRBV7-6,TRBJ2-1,CASSLDRGVHNEQFF
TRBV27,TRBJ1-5,CASSLSALRPQHF
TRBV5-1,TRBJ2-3,CASSSPIAGGFTDTQYF
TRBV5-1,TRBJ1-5,CASSLGDRDNQPQHF
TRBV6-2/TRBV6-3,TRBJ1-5,CASNIQGRVGQPQHF
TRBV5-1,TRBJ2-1,CASSLTFAFSYNEQFF
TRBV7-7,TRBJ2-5,CASSFGIAGAKETQYF
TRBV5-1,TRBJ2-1,CASTGVAGGPGNEQFF
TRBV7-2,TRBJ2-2,CASSTAGGNTGELFF
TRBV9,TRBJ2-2,CASSVDGGGITGELFF
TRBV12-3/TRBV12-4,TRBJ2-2,CASSLTPVSTGELFF
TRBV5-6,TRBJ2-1,CASSLSLAGPARPTNNEQFF